These 6 T cell receptor beta chains came from one sample sequenced in a study of patients and donors after allogeneic stem cell transplantation. MiXCR, applied by TCRdb to the RT-PCR reads, yields one record per CDR3 protein. The data contain approximately 430,000 distinct CDR3 sequences, roughly 17% of them seen just once; the ten biggest clones take up around 7.2%. The source material was blood, either unsorted or a sorted T cell fraction (not recorded which). The receptors stem from a human donor who was either an allogeneic HSCT recipient or a stem cell or donor lymphocyte infusion donor (not recorded which). It is not recorded whose cells these are; they may come from a transplant donor.

This clonotype was observed a handful of times. The chain has TRBV10-3 and TRBJ2-3; 10 positions agree with TRBD2. V lost 4 bases to trimming and J lost 1 base; unmatched junction nucleotides: 5. The germline V gene encodes CDR1 ENHRY and CDR2 SYGVKD. This CDR3 comprises 16 residues. The CDR3 region has the DNA TGTGCCATCAGTGCGGGGAGCGGGGGGGGCACAGATACGCAGTATTTT. Amino acids: CAISAGSGGGTDTQYF.

This clonotype was picked up many times. The rearrangement uses TRBV20-1 and TRBJ2-2; 9 bases line up with TRBD1. With 3 bases clipped from V and 0 bases from J, the junction kept 2 bases outside the gene matches. The CDR3 runs 15 residues. CDR1 DFQATT and CDR2 SNEGSKA come from the germline V gene (reference sequence). The CDR3 loop reads CSARGTGTNTGELFF. CDR3 DNA sequence: TGCAGTGCTAGGGGGACAGGGACGAACACCGGGGAGCTGTTTTTT.

This clonotype appeared many times. This rearrangement joins TRBV5-1 to TRBJ2-1, with 12 bases aligning to TRBD2. V shed 5 bases and J 7 bases; nucleotides not matched to a gene: 7. CDR3 length: 15 residues. Germline V gene lookup returns CDR1 SGHRS and CDR2 YFSETQ. The CDR3 spells CASRPGTSGFNEQFF. CDR3 coding DNA: TGCGCCAGCAGGCCTGGGACTAGCGGGTTTAATGAGCAGTTCTTC. The full variable domain, with the rest looked up from reference TRBV5-1 and TRBJ2-1, is KAGVTQTPRYLIKTRGQQVTLSCSPISGHRSVSWYQQTPGQGLQFLFEYFSETQRNKGNFPGRFSGRQFSNSRSEMNVSTLELGDSALYLCASRPGTSGFNEQFFGPGTRLTVL.

The rearrangement joins TRBV10-2 to TRBJ1-1, with D perhaps TRBD1 (5 bases). The CDR3 extends over 14 amino acids. In germline, CDR1 is WSHSY, CDR2 SAAADI. With 4 bases removed from V and 1 base from J, the gap between germline ends came to 10 bases. DNA of the CDR3: TGCGCCAGCAGTGTCGAGGGGCCGAACACTGAAGCTTTCTTT. Protein sequence: CASSVEGPNTEAFF.

The rearrangement joins TRBV20-1 to TRBJ2-7; D possibly uses TRBD1 or TRBD2 (5 bases each). The length of the CDR3 is 11 residues. The V and J ends lost 3 bases and 11 bases respectively, with 14 bases between them. The germline CDR1 and CDR2 sequences are DFQATT and SNEGSKA (reference sequence). This chain's CDR3 is CSASTRDAKYF. CDR3 in DNA: TGCAGTGCTAGTACCCGGGACGCGAAGTACTTC.

Only one count was recorded for this clonotype. The chain is built from TRBV12-3 or TRBV12-4 and TRBJ1-3, with a weak D call TRBD1 (5 bases). This CDR3 has 16 residues. V dropped 6 bases and J dropped 0 bases, with 15 bases sitting between them. The CDR3 nucleotides are TGTGCCAGCAGCTGGGACCGTCTGAGCTCTGGAAACACCATATATTTT. It specifies CASSWDRLSSGNTIYF.